The clone carrying this T cell receptor (beta chain) came up a few times. The antigen is unknown. The data were obtained in a study of vaccination effects on CD4 cells after COVID-19. Study background: Relative to the second dose, post-vaccine samples were obtained a median of 72 days later. Study results and limitations: At late timepoints after vaccination, vaccine- and infection-induced clones shrank markedly. The study enrolled few convalescent patients and sampled no early post-infection timepoints.

Only in-frame clones appear in the TCRdb table, and some are missing; sequencing was by immunoSEQ multiplex PCR. The sample includes approximately 30,000 clones, about 75% of them seen just once. Germline CDR1 is SGHRS and CDR2 is YFSETQ. V lost 4 bases and J lost 3, with 7 bases in between. The CDR3 runs to 13 residues. Investigators separated out CD4+ T cells once more than nine days of culture had passed. SARS-CoV-2 infection was confirmed by PCR in the person between March and December 2020. Participants received two doses of either the BNT162b2 or mRNA-1273 vaccine. The source material was CD4+ T cells from PBMCs cultured without peptide, sampled after COVID-19 vaccination. The V and J genes are TRBV5-1 and TRBJ2-2; D gene unclear. This clonotype was obtained from a human donor who had a prior SARS-CoV-2 infection. The CDR3: CASSPFYTGELFF. The CDR3 region has the DNA TGCGCCAGCAGCCCGTTTTACACCGGGGAGCTGTTTTTT.